The 30 T cell receptor beta chains given below trace back to one sample, sequenced in a study of blood T cell repertoires in COVID-19. Only in-frame clones appear in the TCRdb table, and some are missing; sequencing was by immunoSEQ multiplex PCR. Seen here are approximately 74,000 clones, 80% to 90% observed once, and the top ten hold more than 4.5%. The specimen was peripheral blood. The receptors were gathered from a woman of 80 years or more with active or convalescent COVID-19.

J is TRBJ2-5 and V is TRBV4-3; 7 nucleotides line up with TRBD1. Germline V gene data show CDR1 as LGHNA and CDR2 as YSLEER. This CDR3 has 18 residues. V was pared by 3 bases and J by 5 bases, with 18 bases of the junction left unmatched. The CDR3 DNA is TGCGCCAGCAGCCATATATATAGGGGGCTGAGGAAGGCGGAGACCCAGTACTTC. This sequence encodes CASSHIYRGLRKAETQYF.

The chain has TRBV16 and TRBJ1-5, with D perhaps matching TRBD1 (5 bases). Germline V gene sequence: CDR1 KGHSY, CDR2 FQNENV. The CDR3 totals 20 residues. V was shortened by 6 bases and J by 0 bases, with 27 bases between the two germline ends. CDR3 loop: CASSPLQSSRGRVSNQPQHF. In nucleotides, the CDR3 is TGTGCCAGCAGTCCTCTCCAATCTTCCCGCGGCAGGGTTAGCAATCAGCCCCAGCATTTT.

V and J are TRBV11-3 and TRBJ1-2; D is unresolved. The germline CDR1 and CDR2 sequences are SGHNT and YENEEA. This CDR3 has 14 amino acids. The V and J ends lost 1 base and 5 bases respectively, with 11 bases between them. The CDR3 is CASSLGGREYGYTF. As DNA, the CDR3 is TGTGCCAGCAGCTTAGGAGGACGGGAATATGGCTACACCTTC.

This chain uses TRBV5-3 with TRBJ1-4, with TRBD1 identical over 12 bases. TRBV5-3 is sorted into the ORF group, with uncertain function. This CDR3 spans 18 amino acids. V was pared by 2 bases and J by 2 bases, with 7 bases of the junction left unmatched. The CDR3 region has the DNA TGTGCCAGAAGCTTCGGCGGGACAGGGGGCTCCACTAATGAAAAACTGTTTTTT. Translation: CARSFGGTGGSTNEKLFF.

The V call is TRBV5-1, the J call TRBJ2-2; D uncertain. Germline V gene sequence: CDR1 SGHRS, CDR2 YFSETQ. V was shortened by 4 bases and J by 1 base, with 8 bases between the two germline ends. The CDR3 covers 14 residues. In DNA, the CDR3 is TGCGCCAGCAGCATCGACAAGAACACCGGGGAGCTGTTTTTT. It is translated as CASSIDKNTGELFF. Full variable domain (remainder filled in from reference TRBV5-1 and TRBJ2-2): KAGVTQTPRYLIKTRGQQVTLSCSPISGHRSVSWYQQTPGQGLQFLFEYFSETQRNKGNFPGRFSGRQFSNSRSEMNVSTLELGDSALYLCASSIDKNTGELFFGEGSRLTVL.

The sample holds one count of this clone. The V call is TRBV4-2, the J call TRBJ1-4; 7 nucleotides agree with TRBD1. Germline V CDR1 and CDR2: LGHNA, YNFKEQ. After removal of 0 bases from V and 7 bases from J, the junction contained 8 bases not matched to a gene. The CDR3 spans 16 residues. The chain's CDR3 is CASSQDGAGGGEKLFF. The CDR3, as DNA: TGTGCCAGCAGCCAAGATGGGGCAGGGGGAGGTGAAAAACTGTTTTTT.

This clone has a handful of counts. The chain uses TRBV19 and TRBJ1-3; no reliable D call. Germline V CDR1 and CDR2: LNHDA, SQIVND (reference sequence). Trimming cost V 10 bases and J 4 bases, with 14 bases left between them. There are 13 residues in the CDR3. In DNA form, the CDR3 reads TGTGCCACATCAACGACTGGGGGAAACACCATATATTTT. Residues: CATSTTGGNTIYF.

The chain recombines TRBV7-9 with TRBJ2-6; D might be TRBD1 (5 bases). V was trimmed by 5 bases and J by 1 base, leaving 6 bases between them. Per the germline V gene, CDR1 is SEHNR and CDR2 is FQNEAQ (reference sequence). The CDR3 is 14 amino acids. The CDR3 sequence: CASSRQSGANVLTF. In DNA, the CDR3 is TGTGCCAGCAGCCGACAGTCTGGGGCCAACGTCCTGACTTTC.

The chain couples TRBV6-2 or TRBV6-3 to TRBJ1-5; D might be TRBD1 (6 bases). Trimming cost V 6 bases and J 7 bases, with 16 bases left between them. Germline V gene lookup returns CDR1 MNHEY and CDR2 SVGEGT. The CDR3 is 14 amino acids. The chain's CDR3 is CASSLQGIFQPQHF. The DNA of the CDR3 is TGTGCCAGCAGCCTACAGGGAATTTTCCAGCCCCAGCATTTT.

This sequence joins TRBV2 and TRBJ2-7, with D tentatively TRBD2 (6 bases). Trimming took off 5 bases at V and 2 bases at J, with 16 bases between the two ends. The CDR3 length is 15 residues. Germline V gene lookup returns CDR1 SNHLY and CDR2 FYNNEI. The CDR3 DNA reads as TGTGCCAGCAGTCCCGAGATTCTAGCGACCTACGAGCAGTACTTC. This gives the protein CASSPEILATYEQYF.

This clone was seen a few times. The chain recombines TRBV10-1 with TRBJ2-5, with D perhaps matching TRBD2 (6 bases). This CDR3 is 14 amino acids long. In germline, CDR1 is WNHNN, CDR2 SYGVQD (reference sequence). V lost 10 bases and J lost 4, with 19 bases in between. The CDR3 coding sequence is TGCGCCACCGAGGGGACGGGGGTCGGAGAGACCCAGTACTTC. Translating it yields CATEGTGVGETQYF.

The J gene is TRBJ2-5, the V gene TRBV7-2; 9 positions agree with TRBD2. This CDR3 has 16 residues. The germline V gene encodes CDR1 SGHTA and CDR2 FQGNSA. With V trimmed by 6 bases and J by 2 bases, 10 bases remained unmatched. The CDR3 DNA is TGTGCCAGCAGTCCTAGTGCGGGAGGGGGGCAAGAGACCCAGTACTTC. Amino acids: CASSPSAGGGQETQYF.

The chain uses TRBV5-8 and TRBJ2-7; a possible D gene is TRBD2 (5 bases). Trimming took off 7 bases at V and 4 bases at J, with 18 bases between the two ends. The CDR3 has 14 residues. Germline V gene sequence: CDR1 SGHTS, CDR2 YDEGEE. The CDR3 protein is CASGIGGGFYEQYF. The CDR3 coding sequence is TGTGCCAGCGGTATCGGCGGCGGGTTTTACGAGCAGTACTTC.

The chain carries TRBV7-9 and TRBJ2-1, with TRBD1 matching over 10 bases. The CDR3 spans 15 residues. Germline CDR1 and CDR2: SEHNR and FQNEAQ (reference sequence). The trim removed 5 bases at V and 4 bases at J, leaving 5 bases unmatched. The CDR3 reads CASSTGTGAYNEQFF. CDR3 coding DNA: TGTGCCAGCAGCACCGGGACAGGGGCATACAATGAGCAGTTCTTC.

The chain uses TRBV4-1 and TRBJ2-7, with a possible D match to TRBD1 (6 bases). V gave up 0 bases and J gave up 2 bases, with 8 bases separating them. The CDR3 extends over 14 amino acids. Germline V gene lookup returns CDR1 MGHRA and CDR2 YSYEKL. CDR3 nucleotides: TGCGCCAGCAGCCAAGATAACAGGGCCTACGAGCAGTACTTC. Translated, it gives CASSQDNRAYEQYF.

This clone was detected only a few times. The chain is built from TRBV2 and TRBJ2-7; D possibly corresponds to TRBD1 (5 bases). Trimming removed 3 bases at V and 2 bases at J, with 8 bases between. The germline V gene has CDR1 SNHLY and CDR2 FYNNEI. The CDR3 sequence is 13 residues long. CDR3 sequence: CASSDREAYEQYF. The CDR3 nucleotides are TGTGCCAGCAGTGACAGGGAAGCCTACGAGCAGTACTTC.

This clone was counted between two and nine times. The chain uses TRBV7-8 and TRBJ2-7; 8 bases line up with TRBD1. V shed 0 bases and J 6 bases; nucleotides not matched to a gene: 7. Looked up from germline, CDR1 is SGHVS and CDR2 is FQNEAQ. The CDR3 totals 15 residues. Here the CDR3 reads CASSLATGGQGEQYF. For the CDR3, the DNA is TGTGCCAGCAGCTTAGCGACAGGCGGACAGGGCGAGCAGTACTTC.

The genes are TRBV5-1 and TRBJ2-3; D is perhaps TRBD2 (6 bases). Trimming removed 4 bases at V and 4 bases at J, with 13 bases between. The CDR3 is 14 amino acids. CDR1 SGHRS and CDR2 YFSETQ come from the germline V gene. This chain's CDR3 is CASSGTPSADTQYF. In nucleotides, the CDR3 is TGCGCCAGCAGCGGGACTCCTTCTGCAGATACGCAGTATTTT.

The V gene is TRBV7-8, the J gene TRBJ2-1; 11 bases are a match to TRBD2. V lost 2 bases and J lost 6; bases outside the gene matches: 9. Germline loops: CDR1 SGHVS, CDR2 FQNEAQ. There are 17 residues in the CDR3. CDR3 sequence: CASSLWVAGGPVNEQFF. CDR3 nucleotides: TGTGCCAGCAGCTTATGGGTAGCGGGAGGGCCGGTCAATGAGCAGTTCTTC.

The CDR3: CASSQNAGPYEQYF. The DNA for the CDR3 is TGTGCCAGCAGCCAAAACGCGGGACCCTACGAGCAGTACTTC. This chain connects TRBV3-1 (or the pseudogene TRBV3-2) to TRBJ2-7, with D possibly TRBD2 on 6 matching bases. Germline CDR1 is LGHDT and CDR2 is YNNKEL (reference sequence). The CDR3 spans 14 residues. The V end was cut by 2 bases, the J end by 2 bases, with 10 bases between.

As DNA, the CDR3 is TGTGCCAGCAGCCCACTAGGCTCCTACAATGAGCAGTTCTTC. Translating gives CASSPLGSYNEQFF. The chain carries TRBV3-1 (or the pseudogene TRBV3-2) and TRBJ2-1, with D perhaps TRBD2 (5 bases). The length of the CDR3 is 14 residues. Per germline, CDR1 LGHDT and CDR2 YNNKEL (reference sequence). V lost 4 bases to trimming and J lost 0 bases, with 7 bases between them.

A single count supports this clone. The rearrangement uses TRBV4-1 and TRBJ2-5; 8 nucleotides line up with TRBD2. The CDR3 is 17 residues long. The germline V gene encodes CDR1 MGHRA and CDR2 YSYEKL. Trimming cost V 1 base and J 1 base; bases outside gene matches: 8. The CDR3 DNA reads as TGCGCCAGCAGCCAAGGCGTAGCGGGGCGACTCCAAGAGACCCAGTACTTC. Protein sequence: CASSQGVAGRLQETQYF.

V and J are TRBV3-1 (or the pseudogene TRBV3-2) and TRBJ2-3, with 8 positions matching TRBD2. The ends lost 5 bases at V and 1 base at J; junction bases unmatched: 8. CDR1 and CDR2 (germline): LGHDT, YNNKEL (reference sequence). The CDR3 covers 16 residues. CDR3 coding DNA: TGTGCCAGCAGCTCTCGGGAGGGGGGGGGCACAGATACGCAGTATTTT. Translation: CASSSREGGGTDTQYF.

This clone was found once. The chain combines TRBV9 with TRBJ2-1, with 11 bases matching TRBD2. V lost 0 bases and J lost 9; bases outside the gene matches: 17. Germline CDR1 reads SGDLS; CDR2 reads YYNGEE. The CDR3 covers 19 residues. The CDR3 sequence is CASSVGLAGGAKDNSEQFF. CDR3 nucleotides: TGTGCCAGCAGCGTAGGGCTAGCGGGGGGCGCAAAAGACAATAGTGAGCAGTTCTTC.

V usage is TRBV28 and J usage is TRBJ2-3, with 9 bases fitting TRBD1. This CDR3 spans 16 amino acids. Germline V gene lookup returns CDR1 MDHEN and CDR2 SYDVKM. The V and J ends lost 2 bases and 0 bases, in that order; junction bases with no gene match: 3. CDR3 residues: CASSLGQGMSTDTQYF. DNA for the CDR3: TGTGCCAGCAGTTTAGGACAGGGGATGAGCACAGATACGCAGTATTTT.

This chain connects TRBV29-1 to TRBJ1-1; unclear D gene. The germline CDR1 and CDR2 sequences are SQVTM and ANQGSEA. V lost 6 bases, J lost 5 bases, and 13 bases lay in between. The CDR3 is 12 residues long. The CDR3: CSVYDQRTEAFF. In DNA, the CDR3 is TGCAGCGTCTACGATCAGCGGACTGAAGCTTTCTTT.

This sequence joins TRBV5-5 and TRBJ2-3; 12 nucleotides align to TRBD2. The germline V gene encodes CDR1 SGHKS and CDR2 YYEKEE (reference sequence). V gave up 5 bases and J gave up 2 bases; unmatched junction bases: 6. The CDR3 sequence is 16 residues long. CDR3 sequence: CASSWTSGTTTDTQYF. CDR3 in DNA: TGTGCCAGCAGTTGGACTAGCGGGACCACCACAGATACGCAGTATTTT.

The chain has TRBV19 and TRBJ1-2; perhaps TRBD1 as D (5 bases). Germline V lookup: CDR1 LNHDA, CDR2 SQIVND (reference sequence). This CDR3 has 15 residues. Trimming left V 7 bases short and J 6 bases short, with 21 bases between. CDR3 sequence reads: CASTPPDSRRDGYTF. The CDR3 nucleotides read TGTGCCAGTACCCCCCCCGACAGCCGCCGCGATGGCTACACCTTC. Based on the CDR3 plus reference TRBV19 and TRBJ1-2, the full variable domain is DGGITQSPKYLFRKEGQNVTLSCEQNLNHDAMYWYRQDPGQGLRLIYYSQIVNDFQKGDIAEGYSVSREKKESFPLTVTSAQKNPTAFYLCASTPPDSRRDGYTFGSGTRLTVV.

The count of this clone is one. The chain joins TRBV6-1 to TRBJ2-3; no reliable D call. Germline CDR1 reads MNHNS; CDR2 reads SASEGT. Trimming shortened V by 1 base and J by 2 bases, and 4 bases separated the two germline ends. The CDR3 spans 13 residues. This CDR3 reads CASSEVVTDTQYF. CDR3 nucleotides: TGTGCCAGCAGTGAAGTCGTCACAGATACGCAGTATTTT.

This sequence joins TRBV25-1 and TRBJ1-5; D unclear. The CDR3 spans 12 residues. Germline V CDR1 and CDR2: MGHDK, SYGVNS. V was clipped by 4 bases and J by 7 bases, with 8 bases between them. The CDR3 region is CASSVTGQPQHF. The DNA of the CDR3 is TGTGCCAGCAGTGTTACGGGGCAGCCCCAGCATTTT.